The 26 T cell receptor beta chains below all came from one sample that was sequenced in a study of metastatic and nonmetastatic thyroid tumors. Using MiXCR, TCRdb re-called clones from the PCR reads. The sample includes about 15,000 clones, roughly 21% of them seen just once. Thyroid surgery took place with no prior treatment in any patient. Source material: tumor tissue. Source of these receptors: a female donor with papillary thyroid cancer or a benign thyroid nodule (not recorded which). Some clones in this sample may be carry-over from other donors' samples.

This clone was seen repeatedly, ten times or more. Other nucleotide sequences in the sample specify the same CDR3. The chain uses TRBV29-1 and TRBJ2-1; D gene ambiguous. V lost 1 base and J 4 bases, leaving 2 bases between the germline ends. Germline-derived CDR1 and CDR2 are SQVTM and ANQGSEA. CDR3 length: 11 residues. CDR3 in amino acids: CSVEGYNEQFF. The CDR3 region has the DNA TGCAGCGTTGAAGGTTACAATGAGCAGTTCTTC.

Regarding this clone: The CDR3 does not close with the conserved phenylalanine or tryptophan, likely indicating a read error. This chain uses TRBV3-1 with TRBJ2-5; either TRBD1 or TRBD2 may supply D (5 bases each). Germline V lookup: CDR1 LGHDT, CDR2 YNNKEL (reference sequence). V was clipped by 4 bases and J by 5 bases, with 11 bases between them. The CDR3 is 13 residues long. The CDR3 region has the DNA TGTGCCAGCAGCCCCGGGACGAGGGAGACCCAGTACTTA. It is translated as CASSPGTRETQYL.

This clone came up many times. This rearrangement joins TRBV7-2 to TRBJ2-7, with TRBD2 matching 12 bases. The V and J ends lost 5 bases and 5 bases, in that order; junction bases with no gene match: 4. The germline CDR1 and CDR2 sequences are SGHTA and FQGNSA. CDR3 size: 14 residues. CDR3: CASSKLAGGDEQYF. For the CDR3, the DNA is TGTGCCAGCAGCAAACTAGCGGGAGGCGACGAGCAGTACTTC.

This clone was counted many times. The chain uses TRBV5-6 and TRBJ2-7; the match to TRBD2 covers 8 bases. This CDR3 contains 14 residues. Germline CDR1 reads SGHDT; CDR2 reads YYEEEE. Trimming at V came to 2 bases and at J to 5 bases, leaving 6 bases not matched to a gene. The CDR3 loop reads CASSFLSGSHEQYF. The CDR3 nucleotides read TGTGCCAGCAGCTTTCTAAGCGGGAGCCACGAGCAGTACTTC.

This clone was picked up a small number of times. The CDR3 sequence is CAIRRGTGYTF. The CDR3 bases are TGTGCCATCAGACGGGGAACTGGCTACACCTTC. The rearrangement joins TRBV10-3 to TRBJ1-2; no firm D call. CDR1 and CDR2 from the germline V gene are ENHRY and SYGVKD. Trimming pared 6 bases from V and 7 bases from J, leaving 9 bases between. The CDR3 has 11 residues.

CDR3 DNA: TGTGCCTGGAGTGCAGGGGGGGCTGAAGCTTTCTTT. Its protein is CAWSAGGAEAFF. The chain links TRBV30 to TRBJ1-1, with 7 bases that match TRBD1. This CDR3 spans 12 amino acids. Per the germline V gene, CDR1 is GTSNPN and CDR2 is SVGIG (reference sequence). J gave up 6 bases and V 1 base, and 2 bases lay outside the gene matches.

As DNA, the CDR3 is TGTGCCAGCCTCTACAGGGATAGCACAGATACGCAGTATTTT. Its translation is CASLYRDSTDTQYF. The chain joins TRBV2 to TRBJ2-3, with a weak D call TRBD1 (6 bases). The CDR3 has 14 amino acids. Germline lookup yields CDR1 SNHLY and CDR2 FYNNEI. The germline V and J ends were trimmed by 8 bases and 0 bases, with 12 bases remaining between them.

In this sample, this clone turned up a few times. A clone one base away is much larger, so this may be a read error. The chain uses TRBV11-1 and TRBJ2-4; TRBD1 agrees at 9 bases. Losses at the gene ends were 5 bases for V and 3 bases for J; bases not matched to a gene: 17. The CDR3 length is 19 residues. The V gene's germline CDR1 is SGHAT and CDR2 FQDESV (reference sequence). The CDR3 DNA is TGTGCCAGCAGCCCACTCTCCGGGACAGGGATTCTGGGCAAAAACATTCAGTACTTC. Translating it yields CASSPLSGTGILGKNIQYF.

This clone was counted ten times or more. The chain joins TRBV7-2 to TRBJ2-7; D is ambiguous. There are 16 residues in the CDR3. The V end lost 0 bases, the J end lost 3 bases, and 15 bases lay between the germline ends. Germline lookup yields CDR1 SGHTA and CDR2 FQGNSA. The CDR3: CASSLAAQVLDYEQYF. The DNA for the CDR3 is TGTGCCAGCAGCTTAGCTGCGCAGGTACTCGACTACGAGCAGTACTTC.

The chain combines TRBV6-4 with TRBJ2-1; D might be TRBD1 or TRBD2, each matching 5 bases. Looked up from germline, CDR1 is MRHNA and CDR2 is SNTAGT. V was clipped by 5 bases and J by 7 bases, with 12 bases between them. The length of the CDR3 is 13 residues. CDR3 DNA: TGTGCCAGCAGTACCGGGACGGAAAATGAGCAGTTCTTC. It encodes CASSTGTENEQFF.

The chain uses TRBV2 and TRBJ2-1, with a tentative D call TRBD2 (6 bases). V shed 1 base and J shed 7 bases, with 23 bases lying between them. The CDR3 spans 18 residues. The germline CDR1 and CDR2 sequences are SNHLY and FYNNEI. In nucleotides, the CDR3 is TGTGCCAGCAGTGAAGGGGGTCGACGGGAGATAAAGAGGAATGAGCAGTTCTTC. It encodes CASSEGGRREIKRNEQFF.

By proportion, this clone is medium-sized. This chain uses TRBV12-3 or TRBV12-4 with TRBJ2-3, with D perhaps matching TRBD2 (6 bases). This CDR3 has 15 amino acids. Trimming stripped 6 bases from V and 2 bases from J, with 15 bases between. The CDR3: CASRQGGSYTDTQYF. DNA of the CDR3: TGTGCCAGCAGGCAGGGAGGTTCTTACACAGATACGCAGTATTTT.

This clone was seen more than once but under ten times. CDR3 loop: CASLQGAISWSNVLTF. CDR3 nucleotides: TGTGCCAGCCTACAGGGGGCTATCTCTTGGTCCAACGTCCTGACTTTC. The chain recombines TRBV28 with TRBJ2-6; TRBD1 matches at 9 bases. Unmatched junction bases numbered 13, after V lost 8 bases and J lost 8 bases. The CDR3 length is 16 residues. Germline V gives CDR1 MDHEN, CDR2 SYDVKM.

This clone was counted many times. This chain uses TRBV2 with TRBJ1-6, with D unresolved. Between the trimmed V and J ends, which lost 7 bases and 0 bases, there was a span of 10 bases. This CDR3 has 15 residues. Germline assignment: CDR1 SNHLY and CDR2 FYNNEI. The CDR3 DNA reads as TGTGCCAGCATGGGCATCAGCTCCTATAATTCACCCCTCCACTTT. Protein sequence: CASMGISSYNSPLHF.

This clone was counted once. The chain employs TRBV11-2 and TRBJ2-1; D is possibly TRBD1 (6 bases). This CDR3 is built from 15 residues. Trimming took off 6 bases at V and 7 bases at J, with 19 bases between the two ends. Germline CDR1 and CDR2: SGHAT and FQNNGV. CDR3 sequence: CASSNQTGIKNEQFF. CDR3 bases: TGTGCCAGCAGTAACCAAACAGGGATCAAGAATGAGCAGTTCTTC.

By share, this clone counts as medium-sized. The chain is built from TRBV30 and TRBJ2-7, with D perhaps being TRBD1 or TRBD2 (5 bases each). The CDR3 totals 14 residues. V was clipped by 2 bases and J by 2 bases, with 13 bases between them. Germline CDR1 reads GTSNPN; CDR2 reads SVGIG (reference sequence). The CDR3 DNA follows: TGTGCCTGGAGTAGAGGGGCCAGAGCCTACGAGCAGTACTTC. Translating gives CAWSRGARAYEQYF.

This clone was recorded at least ten times. This chain uses TRBV12-3 or TRBV12-4 with TRBJ2-5, with D perhaps TRBD1 or TRBD2 (5 bases each). The CDR3 is made up of 16 amino acids. V shed 2 bases and J shed 3 bases, with 16 bases lying between them. The CDR3 loop is CASSLFGGGEKETQYF. The CDR3 DNA reads TGTGCCAGCAGTTTATTTGGGGGTGGGGAGAAAGAGACCCAGTACTTC.

The V gene is TRBV5-1, the J gene TRBJ1-2; D uncertain. Trimming took 5 bases from V and 8 from J, leaving 16 bases between them. From germline, CDR1 is SGHRS and CDR2 YFSETQ. This CDR3 has 13 amino acids. In DNA, the CDR3 is TGCGCCAGCAGACCGGGCGAGGGAGGAGGCTACACCTTC. It codes for CASRPGEGGGYTF. Together with reference TRBV5-1 and TRBJ1-2, the CDR3 gives the full variable domain: KAGVTQTPRYLIKTRGQQVTLSCSPISGHRSVSWYQQTPGQGLQFLFEYFSETQRNKGNFPGRFSGRQFSNSRSEMNVSTLELGDSALYLCASRPGEGGGYTFGSGTRLTVV.

This clone has a count of ten or more. The chain is built from TRBV19 and TRBJ1-5; maybe TRBD1 (5 bases). Germline CDR1 and CDR2: LNHDA and SQIVND (reference sequence). The V end was cut by 7 bases, the J end by 0 bases, with 16 bases between. The CDR3 has 16 amino acids. The CDR3: CASTAGRAYSNQPQHF. Here the CDR3 DNA reads TGTGCCAGTACTGCCGGCAGGGCCTATAGCAATCAGCCCCAGCATTTT. Drawing the rest from reference TRBV19 and TRBJ1-5, the complete variable domain is DGGITQSPKYLFRKEGQNVTLSCEQNLNHDAMYWYRQDPGQGLRLIYYSQIVNDFQKGDIAEGYSVSREKKESFPLTVTSAQKNPTAFYLCASTAGRAYSNQPQHFGDGTRLSIL.

By share, this clone ranks as medium-sized. The chain employs TRBV7-9 and TRBJ1-2; 8 positions agree with TRBD1. Unmatched junction bases numbered 5, after V lost 5 bases and J lost 6 bases. CDR1 is SEHNR, CDR2 FQNEAQ, per germline (reference sequence). The CDR3 is made up of 13 amino acids. The CDR3 bases are TGTGCCAGCAGCACCTGGACAGGGAATGGCTACACCTTC. Residues: CASSTWTGNGYTF.

The gene calls are TRBV20-1 and TRBJ2-1, with 9 bases lining up with TRBD1. This CDR3 has 14 amino acids. V was pared by 1 base and J by 6 bases, with 4 bases of the junction left unmatched. Per the germline V gene, CDR1 is DFQATT and CDR2 is SNEGSKA (reference sequence). CDR3 loop: CSARGQTGGNEQFF. CDR3 in DNA: TGCAGTGCTAGAGGTCAGACAGGGGGCAATGAGCAGTTCTTC.

There are many counts of this clone. The chain joins TRBV20-1 to TRBJ2-1; the match to TRBD1 covers 12 bases. Germline V gene lookup returns CDR1 DFQATT and CDR2 SNEGSKA (reference sequence). After removal of 6 bases from V and 1 base from J, the junction contained 7 bases not matched to a gene. This CDR3 region has 16 residues. The CDR3 sequence: CSAVTGQGASYNEQFF. Here the CDR3 DNA reads TGCAGTGCCGTAACGGGACAGGGGGCATCCTACAATGAGCAGTTCTTC.

V usage is TRBV30 and J usage is TRBJ1-1; unclear D gene. Germline V gene lookup returns CDR1 GTSNPN and CDR2 SVGIG (reference sequence). Trimming stripped 5 bases from V and 3 bases from J, with 13 bases between. The CDR3 extends over 13 amino acids. The CDR3 region has the DNA TGTGCCTGGGCTCACGGGATGGACACTGAAGCTTTCTTT. It translates to CAWAHGMDTEAFF.

This chain connects TRBV7-8 to TRBJ2-2; maybe TRBD2 (6 bases). Trimming removed 4 bases at V and 4 bases at J, with 19 bases between. CDR3 length: 17 amino acids. Germline V CDR1 and CDR2: SGHVS, FQNEAQ. CDR3 nucleotides: TGTGCCAGCAGCTATAGGATGGGCGGGGATCTCACCGGGGAGCTGTTTTTT. This gives the protein CASSYRMGGDLTGELFF.

As regards this clone: Its ends do not fully match the called genes, so a read error is possible. The rearrangement joins TRBV5-1 to TRBJ2-5; D ambiguous. CDR1 and CDR2 (germline): SGHRS, YFSETQ. CDR3 length equals 14 residues. The CDR3 DNA reads as TGCGCCAGCAGCTTCACATTTACCCAAGACACCCAGTACTTC. Protein product: CASSFTFTQDTQYF.

Turning to this clone: An end of the junction differs from the germline gene, which may be a read error. Additional DNA sequences in this sample encode the identical CDR3. The chain joins TRBV28 to TRBJ2-7; weak D call: TRBD1 (5 bases). The CDR3 contains 16 residues. CDR1 is MDHEN, CDR2 SYDVKM, per germline. The CDR3 is CASSSRVGVGTYEQYF. DNA for the CDR3: TGTGCTAGCAGTTCACGCGTAGGGGTGGGGACCTACGAGCAGTACTTC.